This T cell receptor beta chain is drawn from a study of CD8 T cells in ankylosing spondylitis (dated by TCRdb to 2015 to 2018). About the study as a whole: T cell receptor beta repertoires were profiled in healthy donors and ankylosing spondylitis patients so that disease-linked TCR variants could be found. In total, the full study cohort was made up of roughly 100 healthy donors and 25 to 30 ankylosing spondylitis patients. Peripheral blood was sampled, and synovial fluid was also collected from ankylosing spondylitis patients. Beyond this particular receptor, the publication reports: Some TCR beta motif variants had previously been reported in synovial fluid and blood of reactive arthritis patients, which suggested common disease-initiation mechanisms. The disease-linked clones showed a CD8+ phenotype and occurred at relatively low frequencies in peripheral blood. Blood from ankylosing spondylitis patients appeared to be characterized by a TCR beta motif composed of about eight highly homologous amino acid variants. The disease-linked clones were reported to be significantly enriched in matched synovial fluid samples from ankylosing spondylitis patients.

This clonotype was seen more than once but under ten times. There is no known antigen for this receptor. No quality values exist for individual bases; no much larger clone is one base distant. Sequenced using an Illumina HiSeq 2500. Quantitative 5'-RACE with molecular barcodes was used to prepare TCR beta libraries. On the authors' methods: A new computational method based on a probabilistic model of VDJ rearrangement was used to identify disease-linked TCR variants. Clones were called with MiXCR by TCRdb after fastp trimmed the public reads at Q25, and only in-frame beta chains were retained. Records with the same CDR3 protein are collapsed into one entry carrying the most frequent genes and DNA. The V and J calls, along with clone size, are taken from TCRdb and not from the paper's own processing. The sample includes about 750,000 distinct CDR3 sequences, with around 17% observed a single time. The ten largest clonotypes hold over 15% of the sample.

The V end loses 2 bases and the J end loses 6 bases, and a stretch of 16 bases separates them. Sequences DFQATT (CDR1) and SNEGSKA (CDR2) are obtained from the germline V gene (reference sequence). The CDR3 measures 14 amino acids from cysteine to phenylalanine. Here the CDR3 DNA is all that survives: 42 bases in frame from base 1. The sequence was collected from a male donor with ankylosing spondylitis. The material sequenced was blood, either unsorted or a sorted T cell fraction (not recorded which). Recombination connected TRBV20-1 to TRBJ1-2; the D gene is perhaps TRBD1, from 6 matching bases. Here is the DNA: TGCAGTGCTAGACGGGGGCAGGGCATCGATGGCTACACCTTC. This sequence encodes CSARRGQGIDGYTF.